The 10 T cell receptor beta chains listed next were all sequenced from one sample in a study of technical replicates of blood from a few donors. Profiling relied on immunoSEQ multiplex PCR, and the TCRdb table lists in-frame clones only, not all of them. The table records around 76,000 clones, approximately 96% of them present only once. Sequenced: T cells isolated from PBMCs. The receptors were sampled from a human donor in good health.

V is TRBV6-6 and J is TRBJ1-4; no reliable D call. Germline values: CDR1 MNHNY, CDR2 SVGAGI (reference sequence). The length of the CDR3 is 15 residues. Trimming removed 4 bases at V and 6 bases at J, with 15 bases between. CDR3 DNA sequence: TGTGCCAGCAGTTCTCAATCCAATAGATATGAAAAACTGTTTTTT. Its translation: CASSSQSNRYEKLFF.

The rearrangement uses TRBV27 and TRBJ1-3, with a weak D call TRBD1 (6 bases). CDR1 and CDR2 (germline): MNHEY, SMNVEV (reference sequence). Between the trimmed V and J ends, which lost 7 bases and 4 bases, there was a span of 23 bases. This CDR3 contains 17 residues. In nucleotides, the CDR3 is TGTGCCAGCACCACAACCAGCAGGGGCCCTCGAGGAAACACCATATATTTT. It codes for CASTTTSRGPRGNTIYF.

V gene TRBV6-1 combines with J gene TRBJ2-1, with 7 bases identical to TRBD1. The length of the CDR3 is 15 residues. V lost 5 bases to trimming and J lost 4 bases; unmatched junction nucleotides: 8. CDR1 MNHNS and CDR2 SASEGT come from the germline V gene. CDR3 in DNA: TGTGCCAGCAGTCCACGGGGACAGCGATACAATGAGCAGTTCTTC. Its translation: CASSPRGQRYNEQFF.

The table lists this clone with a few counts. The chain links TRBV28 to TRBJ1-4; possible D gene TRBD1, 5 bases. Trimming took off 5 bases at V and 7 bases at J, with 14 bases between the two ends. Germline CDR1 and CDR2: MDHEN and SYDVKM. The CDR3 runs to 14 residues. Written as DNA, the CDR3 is TGTGCCAGCAGTCGTGTACGAAGGGGTGAAAAACTGTTTTTT. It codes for CASSRVRRGEKLFF.

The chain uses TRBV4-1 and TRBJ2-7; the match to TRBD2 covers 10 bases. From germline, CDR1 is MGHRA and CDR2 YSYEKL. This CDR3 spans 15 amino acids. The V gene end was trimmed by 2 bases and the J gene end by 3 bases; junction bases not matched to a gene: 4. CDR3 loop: CASSQLAGVVYEQYF. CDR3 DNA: TGCGCCAGCAGCCAACTAGCGGGAGTTGTCTACGAGCAGTACTTC.

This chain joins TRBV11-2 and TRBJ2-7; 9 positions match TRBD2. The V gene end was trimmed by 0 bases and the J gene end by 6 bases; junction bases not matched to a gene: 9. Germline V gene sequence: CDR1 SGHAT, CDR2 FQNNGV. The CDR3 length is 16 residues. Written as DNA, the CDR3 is TGTGCCAGCAGCTTAGACCTGTTAGCGGGAGAATTCGAGCAGTACTTC. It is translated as CASSLDLLAGEFEQYF.

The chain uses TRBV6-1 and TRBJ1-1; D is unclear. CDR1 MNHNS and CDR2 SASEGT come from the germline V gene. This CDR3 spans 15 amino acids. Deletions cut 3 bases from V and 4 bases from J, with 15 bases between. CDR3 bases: TGTGCCAGCAGTGATTTGAGACTTTCGGGCACTGAAGCTTTCTTT. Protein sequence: CASSDLRLSGTEAFF.

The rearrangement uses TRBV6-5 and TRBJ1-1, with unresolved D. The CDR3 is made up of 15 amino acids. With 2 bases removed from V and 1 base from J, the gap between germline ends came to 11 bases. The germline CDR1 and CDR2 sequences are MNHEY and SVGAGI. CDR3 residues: CASSYRTLGNTEAFF. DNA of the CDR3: TGTGCCAGCAGTTACCGCACCCTCGGGAACACTGAAGCTTTCTTT.

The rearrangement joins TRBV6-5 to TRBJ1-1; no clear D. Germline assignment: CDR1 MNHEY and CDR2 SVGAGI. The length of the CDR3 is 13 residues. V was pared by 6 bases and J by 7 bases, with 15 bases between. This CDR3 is CASSELLSGEAFF. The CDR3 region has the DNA TGTGCCAGCAGCGAGTTACTTTCAGGTGAAGCTTTCTTT.

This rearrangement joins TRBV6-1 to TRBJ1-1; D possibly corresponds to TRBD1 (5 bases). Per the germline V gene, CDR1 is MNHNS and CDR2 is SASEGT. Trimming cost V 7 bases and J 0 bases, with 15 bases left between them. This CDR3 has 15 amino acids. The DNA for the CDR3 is TGTGCCAGCACAGGGATGGTCGCCATGAACACTGAAGCTTTCTTT. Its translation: CASTGMVAMNTEAFF.